This passage covers 24 T cell receptor beta chains from one sample sequenced in a study of T cells expressing NK-cell markers. TCRdb reworked the 5' RACE reads into one entry per CDR3 protein, no DNA. The specimen's table records 350,000 to 400,000 distinct CDR3 sequences. Sequencing used blood T cells: a sorted CD56 or NKG2C T cell subset, CD4+ or CD8+ T cells, or bulk PBMC T cells (not recorded which). The receptors come from a woman in her 50s in good health.

The V gene is TRBV28, the J gene TRBJ2-5; TCRdb's D call of TRBD2 is untestable without DNA. The CDR3 extends over 15 amino acids. Germline values: CDR1 MDHEN, CDR2 SYDVKM. Here the CDR3 reads CASSGSGSGQETQYF.

V usage is TRBV3-1 and J usage is TRBJ2-1; TCRdb outputs TRBD2, but without DNA this stays unchecked. CDR1 is LGHDT, CDR2 YNNKEL, per germline (reference sequence). The CDR3 covers 15 residues. CDR3: CASSRDYSSYNEQFF.

The chain carries TRBV6-1 and TRBJ2-1; TCRdb gives TRBD1 as the D gene, but with no DNA this cannot be confirmed. Germline values: CDR1 MNHNS, CDR2 SASEGT. CDR3 size: 15 residues. CDR3 residues: CASSDIIQGNNEQFF.

This sequence joins TRBV10-3 and TRBJ2-4; the TRBD2 assignment by TCRdb is unverifiable without DNA. Looked up from germline, CDR1 is ENHRY and CDR2 is SYGVKD. The CDR3 contains 13 residues. CDR3 in amino acids: CAISGTRGNIQYF.

CDR3 residues: CASSWQGGDDTEAFF. The chain combines TRBV6-5 with TRBJ1-1. This CDR3 is 15 amino acids long. Germline V lookup: CDR1 MNHEY, CDR2 SVGAGI.

The chain employs TRBV5-1 and TRBJ2-2; the TCRdb D gene call, TRBD1, has no DNA to confirm it. CDR1 and CDR2 (germline): SGHRS, YFSETQ. The CDR3 length is 15 residues. The CDR3 region is CASSLLGEDTGELFF.

This chain connects TRBV5-1 to TRBJ2-1. The CDR3 has 16 amino acids. Germline CDR1 is SGHRS and CDR2 is YFSETQ. CDR3 sequence: CASSSLTNPLGSEQFF.

CDR3 amino acids: CASSLTTGGEQFF. The chain links TRBV7-9 to TRBJ2-1; the TCRdb D gene call, TRBD2, has no DNA to confirm it. The germline gives CDR1 SEHNR, CDR2 FQNEAQ (reference sequence). This CDR3 is built from 13 residues.

This rearrangement joins TRBV18 to TRBJ2-1; TCRdb designates TRBD1, a call that cannot be tested without DNA. The CDR3 has 15 amino acids. Germline values: CDR1 KGHSH, CDR2 LQKENI. The CDR3 loop is CASSPREGSIYEQFF. The variable domain in full, with the rest retrieved from reference TRBV18 and TRBJ2-1, is NAGVMQNPRHLVRRRGQEARLRCSPMKGHSHVYWYRQLPEEGLKFMVYLQKENIIDESGMPKERFSAEFPKEGPSILRIQQVVRGDSAAYFCASSPREGSIYEQFFGPGTRLTVL.

J is TRBJ2-3 and V is TRBV9; with no DNA, the TCRdb D assignment of TRBD2 cannot be verified. The CDR3 loop spans 14 amino acids. CDR1 is SGDLS and CDR2 is YYNGEE in the germline V gene. The CDR3 loop is CASGYSGSSDTQYF.

The rearrangement links TRBV7-8 to TRBJ2-3. The CDR3 sequence is 15 residues long. Germline CDR1 SGHVS, CDR2 FQNEAQ. The CDR3 sequence: CASSAVVTSTDTQYF.

The chain joins TRBV7-6 to TRBJ2-1. Germline-derived CDR1 and CDR2 are SGHVS and FNYEAQ. The CDR3 runs to 14 residues. CDR3 protein: CASSLEGTYNEQFF. The variable domain in full, completed from reference TRBV7-6 and TRBJ2-1, reads GAGVSQSPRYKVTKRGQDVALRCDPISGHVSLYWYRQALGQGPEFLTYFNYEAQQDKSGLPNDRFSAERPEGSISTLTIQRTEQRDSAMYRCASSLEGTYNEQFFGPGTRLTVL.

The chain links TRBV11-3 to TRBJ2-3; checking the TCRdb D call of TRBD2 is not possible without DNA. This CDR3 is 13 amino acids long. CDR1 and CDR2 from the germline V gene are SGHNT and YENEEA. The CDR3 sequence: CASSRSPVDTQYF.

CDR3 sequence: CASSSAYYNEQFF. The V call is TRBV12-3 or TRBV12-4, the J call TRBJ2-1. The CDR3 sequence is 13 residues long.

The CDR3 here is CASSLGEGRWNTGELFF. V gene TRBV9 combines with J gene TRBJ2-2; no DNA is available, so the TRBD1 call from TCRdb remains unchecked. The germline V gene has CDR1 SGDLS and CDR2 YYNGEE. The CDR3 is 17 amino acids.

CDR3 protein: CASSFYSGTVNTEAFF. This chain uses TRBV7-8 with TRBJ1-1; TCRdb's D call, TRBD1, is unchecked because there is no DNA. The germline CDR1 and CDR2 sequences are SGHVS and FQNEAQ. CDR3 size: 16 residues.

The chain employs TRBV7-8 and TRBJ2-3. Germline values: CDR1 SGHVS, CDR2 FQNEAQ. The CDR3 extends over 17 amino acids. The CDR3 sequence: CASSLVRTAGRTDTQYF.

The chain carries TRBV5-1 and TRBJ2-5; TCRdb outputs TRBD1, but without DNA this stays unchecked. Germline CDR1 and CDR2: SGHRS and YFSETQ. This CDR3 is built from 15 residues. This chain's CDR3 is CASSSGVGAQETQYF.

V is TRBV19 and J is TRBJ2-3; the TRBD1 assignment by TCRdb is unverifiable without DNA. The germline gives CDR1 LNHDA, CDR2 SQIVND (reference sequence). CDR3 length: 16 residues. The CDR3 sequence is CASSPRHRRPTDTQYF.

CDR3 sequence: CSVLSGLSSYEQYF. The chain carries TRBV29-1 and TRBJ2-7; without DNA, the TCRdb call of TRBD2 cannot be checked. This CDR3 region has 14 residues. CDR1 and CDR2 from the germline V gene are SQVTM and ANQGSEA.

The V gene is TRBV9, the J gene TRBJ2-1; TCRdb picks TRBD2, but there is no DNA to check that call. This CDR3 is built from 17 residues. Germline CDR1 and CDR2: SGDLS and YYNGEE. Here the CDR3 reads CASSVGTSGVGYNEQFF.

The chain combines TRBV10-3 with TRBJ1-1; the TCRdb call, TRBD1, lacks DNA for checking. From germline, CDR1 is ENHRY and CDR2 SYGVKD. This CDR3 has 13 amino acids. CDR3 in amino acids: CAIKSTEASEAFF.

The rearrangement joins TRBV24-1 to TRBJ2-2; the D call of TRBD1 rests on TCRdb alone, since no DNA is present to check it. The V gene's germline CDR1 is KGHDR and CDR2 SFDVKD. CDR3 length equals 17 residues. This CDR3 is CATERQAERIDPGELFF.

The chain uses TRBV5-5 and TRBJ2-2; checking the TCRdb D call of TRBD2 is not possible without DNA. Germline CDR1 reads SGHKS; CDR2 reads YYEKEE (reference sequence). The CDR3 is 16 residues long. Here the CDR3 reads CASSPVASGRSGELFF.